These T cell receptor beta chains were read from a single sample in a study of T-cell reconstitution after alpha-beta-depleted transplantation in children. From the PCR reads, TCRdb called clonotypes with MiXCR, one entry per CDR3 protein. The data show 700,000 to 850,000 distinct CDR3 sequences, roughly 15% seen once. Sequences were derived from PBMCs, mostly from graft donor cells, sampled 360 days after TCRalphabeta/CD19-depleted stem cell transplant. The source of these receptors is a male patient younger than 18 who had a stem cell transplant for acute lymphoblastic leukemia, so the T cells may come from the graft donor. The CDR3 runs from the conserved cysteine through the conserved F or W. A D gene is named only where the DNA matches it firmly. Rows give clone size only sometimes, using once, few, many, or a class for an expanded clone.

D,size,V,J,length,CDR3,DNA
NA,few,TRBV11-2,TRBJ2-2,17,CASSWELGPRGTGELFF,TGTGCCAGCAGCTGGGAACTGGGCCCCCGGGGGACCGGGGAGCTGTTTTTT
TRBD2,many,TRBV5-1,TRBJ2-1,16,CASSLQSREGYNEQFF,TGCGCCAGCAGCTTGCAGTCGCGGGAGGGGTACAATGAGCAGTTCTTC
NA,NA,TRBV20-1,TRBJ2-5,12,CSARALKETQYF,TGCAGTGCTAGAGCTCTTAAAGAGACCCAGTACTTC
TRBD2,NA,TRBV23-1,TRBJ2-5,17,CASSQSSQREGWETQYF,TGCGCCAGCAGTCAATCCTCCCAGCGGGAGGGTTGGGAGACCCAGTACTTC
NA,few,TRBV7-6,TRBJ2-3,14,CASSPWMGTDTQYF,TGTGCCAGCAGCCCTTGGATGGGCACAGATACGCAGTATTTT
NA,NA,TRBV5-1,TRBJ2-1,14,CASGLRGPVNKQFF,TGCGCCAGCGGCTTGCGCGGGCCCGTTAATAAGCAGTTCTTC
NA,few,TRBV20-1,TRBJ2-3,13,CSASPTTTDTQYF,TGCAGTGCTAGTCCCACGACCACAGATACGCAGTATTTT
NA,few,TRBV5-1,TRBJ1-2,13,CASSPLTGPGYTF,TGCGCCAGCAGCCCCCTCACAGGGCCCGGCTACACCTTC
NA,few,TRBV5-6,TRBJ2-3,14,CASRQEFSTDTQYF,TGTGCCAGCAGGCAGGAATTTAGCACAGATACGCAGTATTTT
NA,NA,TRBV10-1,TRBJ2-2,12,CASTLTPGELFF,TGCGCCAGCACTCTCACGCCCGGGGAGCTGTTTTTT